This TCR beta chain was found in a study of blood T cell repertoires in COVID-19. The wider study: Sites in the United States, Italy and Spain provided acute and convalescent COVID-19 samples. PBMCs, B-cell-depleted T cells, or T cells were the source of the cDNA or gDNA that made up the material.

CDR3 length: 14 amino acids. Germline V gives CDR1 MNHNY, CDR2 SVGAGI (reference sequence). V was pared by 8 bases and J by 3 bases, with 6 bases of the junction left unmatched. Per the original methods: It was from reference gene primer amplification that nucleated cell counts were estimated. Clones were sequenced by immunoSEQ multiplex PCR, and TCRdb holds only the in-frame ones, with some missing. That table is the source of V, J and clone size, and D and trimming were worked out from the DNA. This table has about 200,000 clones, approximately 84% appearing once. This TCR derives from a man between 40 and 49 years old with active or convalescent COVID-19. The chain carries TRBV6-6 and TRBJ2-7, with 11 bases aligning to TRBD2. The sequenced sample consisted of peripheral blood. As DNA, the CDR3 is TGTGCCAGCCGTACCGGGACTAGCGGCTACGAGCAGTACTTC. Its translation: CASRTGTSGYEQYF.